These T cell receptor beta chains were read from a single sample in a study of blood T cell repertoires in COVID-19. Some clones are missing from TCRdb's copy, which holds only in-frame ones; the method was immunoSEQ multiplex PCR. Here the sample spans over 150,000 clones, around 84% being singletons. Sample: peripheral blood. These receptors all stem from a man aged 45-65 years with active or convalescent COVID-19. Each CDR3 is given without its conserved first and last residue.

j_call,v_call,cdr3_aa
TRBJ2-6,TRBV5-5,ASSLVRGAGTGANVLT
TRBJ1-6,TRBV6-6,ASSYQTGLDNSPLH
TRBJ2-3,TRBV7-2,ASSYTSGLTDTQY
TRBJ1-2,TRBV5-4,ASSLGQGRQNYGYT
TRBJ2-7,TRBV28,ASSLNRGLYEQY
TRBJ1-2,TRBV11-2,ASSPHRVYAYGYT
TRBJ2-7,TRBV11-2,ASSLEPSSYEQY
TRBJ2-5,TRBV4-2,ASSQVGQGGVETQY
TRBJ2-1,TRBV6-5,ASSPDRNSYNEQF
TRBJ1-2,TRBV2,ASSGQDYYGYT
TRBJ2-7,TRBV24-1,ATSDGTRVVRQY
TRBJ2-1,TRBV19,ASSRQGARRNEQF
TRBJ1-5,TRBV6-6,ASSPGGNQPQH
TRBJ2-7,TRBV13,ASSLVGTRSHEQY
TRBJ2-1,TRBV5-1,ASSPQRGGGANEQF
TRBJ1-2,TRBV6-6,ASSPGYYGYT
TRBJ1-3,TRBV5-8,ASSLVGGSGNTIY